Listed below are T cell receptor beta chains from one sample, sequenced in a study of blood T cell repertoires in COVID-19. Clones were read by immunoSEQ multiplex PCR, and TCRdb kept only the in-frame ones, dropping some. The sample has about 170,000 clones, approximately 85% seen once. Source material: peripheral blood. These TCRs come from a man aged 55 to 70 who had recovered from COVID-19. Both conserved end residues are part of each CDR3. D genes are given only for firm matches. For some rows the clone size is stated as once, few or many, or as a class when expanded; others skip it.

v_gene	d_gene	j_gene	abundance	CDR3aa	CDR3nt
TRBV12-3/TRBV12-4	TRBD1	TRBJ2-5	NA	CASRTTGRETQYF	TGTGCCAGCAGAACGACAGGGCGGGAGACCCAGTACTTC
TRBV2	NA	TRBJ2-3	NA	CASSETGQYTDTQYF	TGTGCCAGCAGTGAGACCGGACAGTACACAGATACGCAGTATTTT
TRBV5-1	TRBD2	TRBJ2-7	NA	CASSRSGGSYEQYF	TGCGCCAGCAGTCGAAGCGGGGGATCCTACGAGCAGTACTTC
TRBV9	NA	TRBJ2-3	NA	CASSVAPGGTDTQYF	TGTGCCAGCAGCGTAGCGCCAGGGGGCACAGATACGCAGTATTTT
TRBV3-1/TRBV3-2	NA	TRBJ1-6	NA	CASSQRRDNSPLHF	TGTGCCAGCAGCCAACGTAGGGACAACTCACCCCTCCACTTT
TRBV4-2	NA	TRBJ2-3	NA	CASSPYPTGRGTDTQYF	TGTGCCAGCAGCCCCTACCCAACAGGGCGAGGCACAGATACGCAGTATTTT
TRBV3-1/TRBV3-2	TRBD1	TRBJ2-6	NA	CASSHIRQGARGANVLTF	TGTGCCAGCAGCCATATACGCCAGGGGGCTAGAGGGGCCAACGTCCTGACTTTC
TRBV6-5	NA	TRBJ1-4	NA	CASSDSGRDEKLFF	TGTGCCAGCAGTGACTCAGGGCGGGATGAAAAACTGTTTTTT
TRBV9	NA	TRBJ1-2	NA	CASSVASSAGNYGYTF	TGTGCCAGCAGCGTAGCCTCATCTGCGGGGAACTATGGCTACACCTTC
TRBV6-2/TRBV6-3	NA	TRBJ2-7	NA	CASSYLQGIRYEQYF	TGTGCCAGCAGTTATCTCCAGGGGATAAGGTACGAGCAGTACTTC
TRBV6-5	TRBD1	TRBJ2-5	NA	CASSYLRDRGLKTQYF	TGTGCCAGCAGTTACCTCCGGGACAGGGGGCTAAAGACCCAGTACTTC
TRBV5-1	TRBD1	TRBJ1-2	NA	CASSSRPPGQDAGYTF	TGCGCCAGCAGCTCACGTCCCCCGGGACAGGACGCTGGCTACACCTTC
TRBV20-1	TRBD2	TRBJ2-7	NA	CSASEQPGLAGGLREQYF	TGCAGTGCTAGTGAACAGCCGGGACTAGCGGGGGGGCTCCGCGAGCAGTACTTC
TRBV6-1	NA	TRBJ2-7	NA	CASSVSGTTIVGVYEQYF	TGTGCCAGCAGTGTGAGTGGGACAACTATCGTGGGAGTCTACGAGCAGTACTTC
TRBV19	NA	TRBJ1-5	NA	CASRLDLLINQPQHF	TGTGCCAGTAGATTGGACTTACTGATCAATCAGCCCCAGCATTTT
TRBV10-3	TRBD1	TRBJ1-2	NA	CAISESLGQGANYGYTF	TGTGCCATCAGTGAGTCCCTAGGACAGGGGGCCAACTATGGCTACACCTTC
TRBV30	NA	TRBJ1-1	NA	CAWATGSRAFF	TGTGCCTGGGCTACAGGTAGCCGAGCTTTCTTT
TRBV27	NA	TRBJ2-7	NA	CASSSTDYARDEQYF	TGTGCCAGCAGTTCAACTGACTACGCTAGGGACGAGCAGTACTTC
TRBV11-3	NA	TRBJ2-1	NA	CASSLDQASKDEQFF	TGTGCCAGCAGCTTAGATCAGGCTAGCAAGGATGAGCAGTTCTTC
TRBV5-4	NA	TRBJ2-7	few	CASSLADRTGEQYF	TGTGCCAGCAGCTTGGCCGACAGGACGGGGGAGCAGTACTTC
TRBV4-1	TRBD2	TRBJ2-2	few	CASSQATGGGAGNTGELFF	TGCGCCAGCAGCCAAGCCACTGGCGGGGGGGCCGGGAACACCGGGGAGCTGTTTTTT
TRBV19	NA	TRBJ1-6	few	CASSMAGNNSPLHF	TGTGCCAGTAGTATGGCAGGAAATAATTCACCCCTCCACTTT
TRBV6-2/TRBV6-3	TRBD1	TRBJ1-6	NA	CASSYTGGDRSPLHF	TGTGCCAGCAGTTATACAGGGGGAGATCGTTCACCCCTCCACTTT
TRBV12-3/TRBV12-4	NA	TRBJ2-7	NA	CASSFSGYEQYF	TGTGCCAGCAGTTTCTCGGGTTACGAGCAGTACTTC
TRBV10-2	NA	TRBJ2-3	NA	CASGVGTDTQYF	TGCGCCAGCGGTGTAGGCACAGATACGCAGTATTTT
TRBV18	TRBD1	TRBJ2-7	NA	CASSLGQIVDEQYF	TGTGCCAGCTCCTTGGGACAGATTGTCGACGAGCAGTACTTC
TRBV7-9	NA	TRBJ2-7	once	CASSLLASSYEQYF	TGTGCCAGCAGCTTACTCGCCAGCTCCTACGAGCAGTACTTC
TRBV19	NA	TRBJ2-3	NA	CASSNPGADTQYF	TGTGCCAGTAGTAATCCAGGGGCAGATACGCAGTATTTT
TRBV11-1	TRBD1	TRBJ2-3	NA	CASSLNRGLGADTQYF	TGTGCCAGCAGCCTAAACAGGGGGCTGGGGGCAGATACGCAGTATTTT
TRBV3-1/TRBV3-2	TRBD1	TRBJ1-1	NA	CASSQPDRGDTEAFF	TGTGCCAGCAGCCAGCCGGACAGGGGGGACACTGAAGCTTTCTTT
TRBV7-2	TRBD1	TRBJ2-5	NA	CASSYGQGPETQYF	TGTGCCAGCAGCTACGGACAGGGCCCCGAGACCCAGTACTTC
TRBV9	TRBD1	TRBJ1-2	NA	CASSVRTGTGSYGYTF	TGTGCCAGCAGCGTACGGACCGGGACAGGGAGCTATGGCTACACCTTC
TRBV9	NA	TRBJ1-1	once	CASSSGPGTEAFF	TGTGCCAGCAGCTCGGGTCCGGGAACTGAAGCTTTCTTT
TRBV7-9	TRBD1	TRBJ1-4	few	CASSLRDSSEKLFF	TGTGCCAGCAGCTTAAGGGACAGTTCCGAAAAACTGTTTTTT
TRBV10-2	NA	TRBJ1-2	once	CASRGGSYGYTF	TGCGCCAGCAGGGGAGGTAGTTATGGCTACACCTTC
TRBV9	TRBD2	TRBJ2-2	NA	CASSVYGTSGGSRELFF	TGTGCCAGCAGCGTATACGGGACTAGCGGGGGGAGCAGGGAGCTGTTTTTT
TRBV19	TRBD2	TRBJ2-3	NA	CASSIRSRGGGTDTQYF	TGTGCCAGTAGTATTAGGTCCCGGGGGGGTGGCACAGATACGCAGTATTTT
TRBV3-1/TRBV3-2	TRBD2	TRBJ2-3	NA	CASSHLADAEDTQYF	TGTGCCAGCAGCCACCTAGCGGATGCGGAAGATACGCAGTATTTT
TRBV9	TRBD1	TRBJ1-1	NA	CASSEGQGFPEAFF	TGTGCCAGCAGCGAGGGACAGGGCTTCCCTGAAGCTTTCTTT
TRBV5-1	NA	TRBJ1-5	NA	CASSLAPDQPQHF	TGCGCCAGCAGCTTGGCGCCGGATCAGCCCCAGCATTTT
TRBV5-1	TRBD2	TRBJ2-2	few	CASSPGTSGGTGELFF	TGCGCCAGCAGCCCCGGGACTAGCGGGGGGACCGGGGAGCTGTTTTTT
TRBV5-1	TRBD1	TRBJ1-1	NA	CASGSTGANTEAFF	TGCGCCAGCGGTTCGACAGGGGCGAACACTGAAGCTTTCTTT
TRBV10-1	TRBD1	TRBJ1-1	NA	CARRTGVNTEAFF	TGCGCCAGAAGGACAGGGGTGAACACTGAAGCTTTCTTT
TRBV9	TRBD2	TRBJ2-3	NA	CASSVEPAGYTDTQYF	TGTGCCAGCAGCGTAGAACCAGCGGGGTACACAGATACGCAGTATTTT
TRBV6-5	NA	TRBJ2-1	NA	CASSYSAGIGLDEQFF	TGTGCCAGCAGTTACTCGGCGGGGATCGGGCTGGATGAGCAGTTCTTC
TRBV7-3	TRBD2	TRBJ2-7	few	CASSQFSGGSYEQYF	TGTGCCAGCAGTCAGTTTAGCGGGGGGAGTTACGAGCAGTACTTC
TRBV4-2	TRBD1	TRBJ1-2	NA	CASSQQRRGLFNF	TGTGCCAGCAGCCAGCAACGCAGGGGGCTCTTCAACTTC
TRBV5-4	NA	TRBJ2-7	NA	CASSLIVRSHEQYF	TGTGCCAGCAGCTTAATAGTGAGATCGCACGAGCAGTACTTC
TRBV5-4	NA	TRBJ1-6	few	CASSQRGRFSPLHF	TGTGCCAGCAGCCAGCGGGGCCGTTTCTCACCCCTCCACTTT
TRBV5-4	TRBD1	TRBJ1-1	once	CASSPWGQGENTEAFF	TGTGCCAGCAGCCCCTGGGGACAGGGGGAGAACACTGAAGCTTTCTTT
TRBV5-4	TRBD1	TRBJ2-7	once	CASSGTGSPASYEQYF	TGTGCCAGCAGCGGGACAGGGTCCCCCGCTTCCTACGAGCAGTACTTC
TRBV25-1	TRBD1	TRBJ1-6	NA	CASSEYAGGGSPLHF	TGTGCCAGCAGTGAATATGCAGGGGGCGGTTCACCCCTCCACTTT
TRBV5-4	NA	TRBJ2-1	NA	CASSLDPGRLYNEQFF	TGTGCCAGCAGCTTGGATCCAGGGAGGTTATACAATGAGCAGTTCTTC
TRBV5-5	TRBD1	TRBJ1-1	few	CASSLRQGFMNTEAFF	TGTGCCAGCAGCTTACGACAGGGTTTCATGAACACTGAAGCTTTCTTT